Presented here are 10 T cell receptor beta chains from one specimen sequenced in a study of response to subunit inactivated influenza vaccine. TCRdb reprocessed the RT-PCR reads with MiXCR, giving one entry per CDR3 protein. The sample carries around 540,000 distinct CDR3 sequences, approximately 12% recorded once. Sequenced material: PBMCs from blood, taken on the day of vaccination. The source is a man in his forties or fifties who received an inactivated influenza vaccine.

This clonotype was seen many times. This chain connects TRBV5-1 to TRBJ2-1; D may be TRBD1 (6 bases). Germline V gives CDR1 SGHRS, CDR2 YFSETQ. Trimming stripped 2 bases from V and 3 bases from J, with 9 bases between. The CDR3 runs 14 residues. DNA of the CDR3: TGCGCCAGCAGCTTCGGGACAATCTACAATGAGCAGTTCTTC. Protein: CASSFGTIYNEQFF.

The chain carries TRBV5-5 and TRBJ2-1; D gene unclear. V dropped 3 bases and J dropped 0 bases, with 13 bases sitting between them. The CDR3 extends over 16 amino acids. Germline V gives CDR1 SGHKS, CDR2 YYEKEE (reference sequence). The CDR3, as DNA: TGTGCCAGCAGCTCCGGACCGATAAGCTCCTACAATGAGCAGTTCTTC. This sequence encodes CASSSGPISSYNEQFF.

This clonotype has a handful of counts. V is TRBV20-1 and J is TRBJ2-1; the match to TRBD2 covers 9 bases. Trimming at V came to 5 bases and at J to 5 bases, leaving 10 bases not matched to a gene. Per the germline V gene, CDR1 is DFQATT and CDR2 is SNEGSKA (reference sequence). This CDR3 spans 15 amino acids. CDR3 in amino acids: CSAGTLAGRNNEQFF. CDR3 nucleotides: TGCAGTGCTGGAACCCTAGCGGGGAGAAACAATGAGCAGTTCTTC.

In this sample, this clonotype turned up a few times. The chain joins TRBV5-1 to TRBJ2-7, with D possibly being TRBD2 (5 bases). The V gene lost 0 bases and the J gene lost 3 bases, with 10 bases spanning the gap. The CDR3 totals 14 residues. The germline CDR1 and CDR2 sequences are SGHRS and YFSETQ. CDR3 residues: CASSLAGNFYEQYF. The DNA of the CDR3 is TGCGCCAGCAGCTTGGCGGGAAATTTCTACGAGCAGTACTTC.

This clonotype was seen at least ten times. The CDR3 region is CASSFRRANTGELFF. The CDR3 bases are TGTGCCAGCAGCTTTCGGCGGGCGAACACCGGGGAGCTGTTTTTT. The rearrangement links TRBV11-1 to TRBJ2-2, with TRBD2 as a possible D gene (5 bases). Trimming took 3 bases from V and 0 from J, leaving 8 bases between them. In germline, CDR1 is SGHAT, CDR2 FQDESV (reference sequence). The length of the CDR3 is 15 residues.

This clonotype was counted between two and nine times. The V call is TRBV7-9, the J call TRBJ2-1, with D maybe TRBD1 (6 bases). Germline V gives CDR1 SEHNR, CDR2 FQNEAQ (reference sequence). The CDR3 has 15 amino acids. With 5 bases removed from V and 5 bases from J, the gap between germline ends came to 16 bases. CDR3 residues: CASSPGRGINNEQFF. DNA for the CDR3: TGTGCCAGCAGCCCGGGCAGGGGTATCAACAATGAGCAGTTCTTC.

This clonotype appeared a few times. The gene calls are TRBV4-3 and TRBJ1-2; D unclear. Deletions cut 0 bases from V and 2 bases from J, with 10 bases between. The CDR3 is 15 amino acids. Germline V gene lookup returns CDR1 LGHNA and CDR2 YSLEER. The CDR3 nucleotides are TGCGCCAGCAGCCAAGATGGAGAAGGGAACTATGGCTACACCTTC. Its translation is CASSQDGEGNYGYTF.

This clonotype was picked up a small number of times. J is TRBJ2-7 and V is TRBV11-2; possibly TRBD1 or TRBD2 for D (5 bases each). The V gene's germline CDR1 is SGHAT and CDR2 FQNNGV. Trimming stripped 0 bases from V and 9 bases from J, with 24 bases between. CDR3 size: 17 residues. CDR3 DNA sequence: TGTGCCAGCAGCTTAGAGATCGGGCGAGCCGGGGCGAGGGGGCAGTACTTC. It yields the protein CASSLEIGRAGARGQYF.

This chain connects TRBV4-2 to TRBJ2-3, with D perhaps matching TRBD1 or TRBD2 (5 bases each). Germline lookup yields CDR1 LGHNA and CDR2 YNFKEQ. V was cut by 0 bases and J by 6 bases, with 25 bases left in between. The CDR3 consists of 19 residues. CDR3 DNA: TGTGCCAGCAGCCAAGATCTGGTGACAGCGGCCGGGACCGGTGATACGCAGTATTTT. It encodes CASSQDLVTAAGTGDTQYF.

This rearrangement joins TRBV20-1 to TRBJ2-3, with 8 bases identical to TRBD2. Germline-derived CDR1 and CDR2 are DFQATT and SNEGSKA (reference sequence). The CDR3 is 15 amino acids. J was trimmed by 2 bases and V by 1 base; bases with no gene match: 5. CDR3 in amino acids: CSARGQRGPTDTQYF. The CDR3 nucleotides read TGCAGTGCTAGAGGGCAGCGGGGGCCCACAGATACGCAGTATTTT.